A single sample gave rise to the 7 T cell receptor beta chains below, sequenced in a study of neurological immune-mediated disorders. TCRdb reprocessed the 5' RACE reads with MiXCR, giving one entry per CDR3 protein. The data contain 20,000 to 25,000 distinct CDR3 sequences, around 15% of them singletons. The sequencing input was CD8+ T cells from blood. Receptors originate from a woman aged 18-29 years with multiple sclerosis.

This clonotype was detected many times. This rearrangement joins TRBV29-1 to TRBJ1-2, with 9 bases aligning to TRBD1. The CDR3 runs 12 residues. CDR1 SQVTM and CDR2 ANQGSEA come from the germline V gene. Trimming took 4 bases from V and 7 from J; bases not matched to a gene: 4. DNA for the CDR3: TGCAGCGTTGCGGGACAGGGACCTGGCTACACCTTC. Amino acids: CSVAGQGPGYTF.

This clonotype was counted at least ten times. The chain carries TRBV18 and TRBJ1-5; D ambiguous. Germline V gene lookup returns CDR1 KGHSH and CDR2 LQKENI. The CDR3 has 13 residues. Deletions cut 5 bases from V and 4 bases from J, with 9 bases between. The CDR3 DNA reads TGTGCCAGCTCATATGCGGCTAATCAGCCCCAGCATTTT. This encodes CASSYAANQPQHF.

In its sample, this clonotype is medium-sized. The chain joins TRBV29-1 to TRBJ2-5; 13 bases line up with TRBD2. The V gene's germline CDR1 is SQVTM and CDR2 ANQGSEA. The CDR3 covers 15 residues. V gave up 5 bases and J gave up 4 bases; unmatched junction bases: 7. CDR3 DNA sequence: TGCAGCGTTTGGACTAGCGGGAGTTTTGCAGAGACCCAGTACTTC. Translating gives CSVWTSGSFAETQYF.

The sample holds many counts of this clonotype. The chain links TRBV12-3 or TRBV12-4 to TRBJ2-1; D gene unclear. The CDR3 extends over 13 amino acids. Trimming took 7 bases from V and 8 from J, leaving 15 bases between them. DNA of the CDR3: TGTGCCAGCACCCACCCCCTGGCGGATGAGCAGTTCTTC. It codes for CASTHPLADEQFF.

The chain links TRBV2 to TRBJ2-3; TRBD1 aligns across 7 bases. TRBJ1-1 explains the end of the DNA better; the J call may be wrong. The CDR3 is 13 amino acids. Per germline, CDR1 SNHLY and CDR2 FYNNEI. CDR3: CATYRDRNTEAFF. CDR3 DNA: TGTGCCACCTACCGGGACAGGAACACTGAAGCTTTCTTT.

The rearrangement joins TRBV19 to TRBJ2-1; no clear D. The V gene's germline CDR1 is LNHDA and CDR2 SQIVND (reference sequence). V lost 1 base, J lost 2 bases, and 6 bases lay in between. CDR3 length: 14 amino acids. Here the CDR3 DNA reads TGTGCCAGTAGTATAGGTTCAGCCTACAATGAGCAGTTCTTC. This gives the protein CASSIGSAYNEQFF.

This clonotype was recorded many times. The rearrangement uses TRBV29-1 and TRBJ2-1; 11 bases are shared with TRBD2. Germline lookup yields CDR1 SQVTM and CDR2 ANQGSEA. Trimming at V came to 3 bases and at J to 0 bases, leaving 4 bases not matched to a gene. The CDR3 extends over 16 amino acids. This CDR3 is CSVDGTSGSSYNEQFF. The CDR3 nucleotides are TGCAGCGTTGACGGGACTAGCGGTAGCTCCTACAATGAGCAGTTCTTC.